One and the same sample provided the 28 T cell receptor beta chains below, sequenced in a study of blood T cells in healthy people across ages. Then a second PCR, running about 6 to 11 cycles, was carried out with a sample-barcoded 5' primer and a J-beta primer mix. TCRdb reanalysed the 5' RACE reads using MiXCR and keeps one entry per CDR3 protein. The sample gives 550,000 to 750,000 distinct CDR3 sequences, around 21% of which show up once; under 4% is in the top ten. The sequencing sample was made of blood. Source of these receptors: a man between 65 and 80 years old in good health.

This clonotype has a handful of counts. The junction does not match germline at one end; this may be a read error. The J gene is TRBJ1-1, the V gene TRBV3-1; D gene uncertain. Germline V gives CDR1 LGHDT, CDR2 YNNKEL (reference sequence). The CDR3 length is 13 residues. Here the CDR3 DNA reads TGTGCCAACAGCCAAATTATGAACACTGAAGCTTTCTTT. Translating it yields CANSQIMNTEAFF. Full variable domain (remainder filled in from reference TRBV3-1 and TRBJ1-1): DTAVSQTPKYLVTQMGNDKSIKCEQNLGHDTMYWYKQDSKKFLKIMFSYNNKELIINETVPNRFSPKSPDKAHLNLHINSLELGDSAVYFCANSQIMNTEAFFGQGTRLTVV.

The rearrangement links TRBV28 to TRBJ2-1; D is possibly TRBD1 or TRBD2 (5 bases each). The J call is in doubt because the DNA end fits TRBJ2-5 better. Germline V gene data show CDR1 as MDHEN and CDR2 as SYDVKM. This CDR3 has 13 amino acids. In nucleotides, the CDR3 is TGTGCCAGCAGCCCTGGGGGATATGAGACCCAGTACTTC. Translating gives CASSPGGYETQYF.

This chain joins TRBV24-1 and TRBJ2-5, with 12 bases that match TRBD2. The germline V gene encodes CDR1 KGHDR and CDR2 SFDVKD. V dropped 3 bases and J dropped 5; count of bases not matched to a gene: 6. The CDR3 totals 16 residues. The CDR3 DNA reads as TGTGCCACCAGTGATAGGGCTAGCGGGAGGGGGGAGACCCAGTACTTC. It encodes CATSDRASGRGETQYF.

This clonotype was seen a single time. The CDR3 reads CASSYSGRPEAFF. CDR3 coding DNA: TGTGCCAGCAGTTACTCGGGGCGACCTGAAGCTTTCTTT. This sequence joins TRBV6-2 or TRBV6-3 and TRBJ1-1; a possible D gene is TRBD1 (5 bases). The V end was cut by 0 bases, the J end by 6 bases, with 8 bases between. In germline, CDR1 is MNHEY, CDR2 SVGEGT. CDR3 size: 13 residues.

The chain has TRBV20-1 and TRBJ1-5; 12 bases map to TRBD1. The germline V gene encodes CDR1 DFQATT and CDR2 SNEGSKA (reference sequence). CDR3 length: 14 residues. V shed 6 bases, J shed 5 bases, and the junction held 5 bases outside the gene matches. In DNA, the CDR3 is TGCAGTGCCTACGGGACAGGGGGCGATCAGCCCCAGCATTTT. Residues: CSAYGTGGDQPQHF.

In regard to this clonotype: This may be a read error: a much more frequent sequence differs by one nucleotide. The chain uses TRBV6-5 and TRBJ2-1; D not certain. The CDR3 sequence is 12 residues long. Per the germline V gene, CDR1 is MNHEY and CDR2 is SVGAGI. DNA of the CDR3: TGTACAGCAGGTCGAGCCTACGATGAGCAGTTCTTC. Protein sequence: CTAGRAYDEQFF.

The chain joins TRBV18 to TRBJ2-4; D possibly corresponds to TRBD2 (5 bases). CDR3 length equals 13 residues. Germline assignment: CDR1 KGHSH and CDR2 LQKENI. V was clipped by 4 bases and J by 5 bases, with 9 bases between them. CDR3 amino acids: CASSRGMENIQYF. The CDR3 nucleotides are TGTGCCAGCTCACGAGGGATGGAAAACATTCAGTACTTC. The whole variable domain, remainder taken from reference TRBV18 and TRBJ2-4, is NAGVMQNPRHLVRRRGQEARLRCSPMKGHSHVYWYRQLPEEGLKFMVYLQKENIIDESGMPKERFSAEFPKEGPSILRIQQVVRGDSAAYFCASSRGMENIQYFGAGTRLSVL.

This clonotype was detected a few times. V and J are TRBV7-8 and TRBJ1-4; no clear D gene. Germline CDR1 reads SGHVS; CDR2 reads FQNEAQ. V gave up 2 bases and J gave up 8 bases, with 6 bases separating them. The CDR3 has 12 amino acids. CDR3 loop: CASSLLKEKLFF. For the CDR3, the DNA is TGTGCCAGCAGCTTACTGAAAGAAAAACTGTTTTTT.

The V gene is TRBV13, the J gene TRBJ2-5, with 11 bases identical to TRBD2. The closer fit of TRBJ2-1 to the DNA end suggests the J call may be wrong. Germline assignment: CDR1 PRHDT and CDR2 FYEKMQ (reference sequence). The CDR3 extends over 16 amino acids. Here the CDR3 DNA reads TGTGCCAGCAGCTCCACTAGCGGGAGTTCAAACAATGAGCAGTTCTTC. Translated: CASSSTSGSSNNEQFF.

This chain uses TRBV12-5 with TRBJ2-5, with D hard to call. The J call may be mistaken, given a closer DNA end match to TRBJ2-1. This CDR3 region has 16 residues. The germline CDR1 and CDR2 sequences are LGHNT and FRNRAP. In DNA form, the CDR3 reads TGTGCTAGTGGTTCCCGCTATTCCGACCTTTACAATGAGCAGTTCTTC. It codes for CASGSRYSDLYNEQFF.

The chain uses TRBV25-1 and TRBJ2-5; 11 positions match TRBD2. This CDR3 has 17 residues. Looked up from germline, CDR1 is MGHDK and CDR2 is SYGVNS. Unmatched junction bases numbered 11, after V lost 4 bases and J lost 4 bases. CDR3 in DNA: TGTGCCAGCAGTGGCTGGGTAGCGGGAGGGCCCGGAGAGACCCAGTACTTC. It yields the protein CASSGWVAGGPGETQYF.

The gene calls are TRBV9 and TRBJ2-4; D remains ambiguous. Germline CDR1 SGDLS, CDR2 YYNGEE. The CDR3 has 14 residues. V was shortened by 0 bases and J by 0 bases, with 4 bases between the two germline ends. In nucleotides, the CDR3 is TGTGCCAGCAGCGTAGATGAAGCCAAAAACATTCAGTACTTC. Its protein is CASSVDEAKNIQYF.

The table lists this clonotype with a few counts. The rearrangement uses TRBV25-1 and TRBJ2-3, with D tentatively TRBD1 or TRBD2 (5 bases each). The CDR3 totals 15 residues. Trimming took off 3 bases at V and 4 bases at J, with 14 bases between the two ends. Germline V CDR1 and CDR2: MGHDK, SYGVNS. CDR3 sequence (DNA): TGTGCCAGCAGTGACGGTTCAGGGAGCCCAGATACGCAGTATTTT. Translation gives CASSDGSGSPDTQYF.

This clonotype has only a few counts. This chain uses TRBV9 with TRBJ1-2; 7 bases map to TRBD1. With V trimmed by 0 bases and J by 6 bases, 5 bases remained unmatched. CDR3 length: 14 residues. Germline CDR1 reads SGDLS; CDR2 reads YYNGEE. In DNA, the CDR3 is TGTGCCAGCAGCGTAGCCAGGGGGGAGGATGGCTACACCTTC. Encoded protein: CASSVARGEDGYTF.

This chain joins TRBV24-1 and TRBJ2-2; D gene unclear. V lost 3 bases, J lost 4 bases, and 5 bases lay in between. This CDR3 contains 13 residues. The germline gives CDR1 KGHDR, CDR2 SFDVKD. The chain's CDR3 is CATSDERTGELFF. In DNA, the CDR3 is TGTGCCACCAGTGATGAGCGCACCGGGGAGCTGTTTTTT.

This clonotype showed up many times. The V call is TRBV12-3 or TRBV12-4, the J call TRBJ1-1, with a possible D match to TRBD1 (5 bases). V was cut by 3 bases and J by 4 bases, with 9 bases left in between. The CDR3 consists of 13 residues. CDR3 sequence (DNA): TGTGCCAGCAGTTTCGACGGGACCACTGAAGCTTTCTTT. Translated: CASSFDGTTEAFF.

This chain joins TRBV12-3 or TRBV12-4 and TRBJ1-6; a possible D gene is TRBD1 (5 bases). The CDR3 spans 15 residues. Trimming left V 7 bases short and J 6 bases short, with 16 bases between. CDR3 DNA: TGTGCCAGCACCATCCGGGGGGTTAGTAATTCACCCCTCCACTTT. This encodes CASTIRGVSNSPLHF.

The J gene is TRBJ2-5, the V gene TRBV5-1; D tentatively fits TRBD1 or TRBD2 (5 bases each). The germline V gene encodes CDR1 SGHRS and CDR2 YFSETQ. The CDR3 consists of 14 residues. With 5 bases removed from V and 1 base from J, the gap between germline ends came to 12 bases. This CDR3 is CASSEGIPQETQYF. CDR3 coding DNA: TGCGCCAGCAGTGAGGGGATCCCCCAAGAGACCCAGTACTTC.

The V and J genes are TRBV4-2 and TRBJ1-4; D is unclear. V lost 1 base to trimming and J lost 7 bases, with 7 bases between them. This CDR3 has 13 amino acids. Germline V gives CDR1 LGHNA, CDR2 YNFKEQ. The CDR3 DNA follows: TGTGCCAGCAGCCAAGTTGGGGTTGAAAAACTGTTTTTT. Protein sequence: CASSQVGVEKLFF.

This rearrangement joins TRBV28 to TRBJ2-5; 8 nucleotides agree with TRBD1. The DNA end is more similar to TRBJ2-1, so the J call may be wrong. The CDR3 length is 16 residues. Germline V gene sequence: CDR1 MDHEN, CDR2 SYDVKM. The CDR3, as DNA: TGTGCCAGCAGCCAGGAGGGACAGGACTCCTACAATGAGCAGTTCTTC. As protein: CASSQEGQDSYNEQFF.

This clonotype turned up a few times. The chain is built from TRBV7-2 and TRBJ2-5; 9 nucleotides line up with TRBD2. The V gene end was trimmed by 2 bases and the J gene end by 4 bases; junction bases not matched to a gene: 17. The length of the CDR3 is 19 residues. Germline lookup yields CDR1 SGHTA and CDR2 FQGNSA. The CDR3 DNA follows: TGTGCCAGCAGCTTAAAGAGCCGGAGACCAGCGGGAGGAGGAGAGACCCAGTACTTC. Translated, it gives CASSLKSRRPAGGGETQYF. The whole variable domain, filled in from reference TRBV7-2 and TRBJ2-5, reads GAGVSQSPSNKVTEKGKDVELRCDPISGHTALYWYRQSLGQGLEFLIYFQGNSAPDKSGLPSDRFSAERTGGSVSTLTIQRTQQEDSAVYLCASSLKSRRPAGGGETQYFGPGTRLLVL.

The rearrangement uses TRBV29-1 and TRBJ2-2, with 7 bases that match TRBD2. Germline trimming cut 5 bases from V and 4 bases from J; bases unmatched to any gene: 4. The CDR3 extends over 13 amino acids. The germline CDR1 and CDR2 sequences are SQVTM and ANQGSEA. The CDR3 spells CSVYGGSTGELFF. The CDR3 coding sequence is TGCAGCGTTTACGGGGGGAGCACCGGGGAGCTGTTTTTT.

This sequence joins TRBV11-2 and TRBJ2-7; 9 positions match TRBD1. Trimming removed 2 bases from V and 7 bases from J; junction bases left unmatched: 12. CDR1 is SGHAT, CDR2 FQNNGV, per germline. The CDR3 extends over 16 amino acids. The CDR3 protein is CASSLFNRGLSREQYF. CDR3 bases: TGTGCCAGCAGCTTATTCAACAGGGGGCTATCGAGGGAGCAGTACTTC.

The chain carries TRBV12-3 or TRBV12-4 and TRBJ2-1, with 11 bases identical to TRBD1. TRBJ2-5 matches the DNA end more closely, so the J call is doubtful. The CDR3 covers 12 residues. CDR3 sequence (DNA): TGTGCCATCGGGACAGGGGGAGAGACCCAGTACTTC. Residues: CAIGTGGETQYF.

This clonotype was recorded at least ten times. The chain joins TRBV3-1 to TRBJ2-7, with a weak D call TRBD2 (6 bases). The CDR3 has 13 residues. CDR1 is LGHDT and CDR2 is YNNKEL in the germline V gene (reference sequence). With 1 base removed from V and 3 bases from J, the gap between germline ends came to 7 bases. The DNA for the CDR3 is TGTGCCAGCAGCCAAGCCGGGGGCTACGAGCAGTACTTC. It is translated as CASSQAGGYEQYF.

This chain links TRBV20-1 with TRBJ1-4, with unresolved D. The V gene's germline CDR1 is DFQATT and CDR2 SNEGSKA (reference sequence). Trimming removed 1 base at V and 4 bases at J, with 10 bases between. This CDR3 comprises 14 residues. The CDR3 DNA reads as TGCAGTGCTAGAGTAGGCCAGGTTAATGAAAAACTGTTTTTT. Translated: CSARVGQVNEKLFF.

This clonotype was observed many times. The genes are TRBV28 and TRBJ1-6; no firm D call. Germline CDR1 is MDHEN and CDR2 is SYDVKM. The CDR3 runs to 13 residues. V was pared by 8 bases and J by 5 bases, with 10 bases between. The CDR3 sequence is CASLMGNNSPLHF. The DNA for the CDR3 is TGTGCCAGCCTGATGGGGAATAATTCACCCCTCCACTTT.

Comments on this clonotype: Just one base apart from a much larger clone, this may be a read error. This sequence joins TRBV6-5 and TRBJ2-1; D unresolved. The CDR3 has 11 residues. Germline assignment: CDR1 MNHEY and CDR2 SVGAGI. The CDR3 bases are TGTGCCAGCAGGAGGTTCCATGAGCTGTTCTTC. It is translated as CASRRFHELFF.